Presented here are 24 T cell receptor beta chains from one specimen sequenced in a study of PD-L1 blockade in urothelial cancer. Stated time point: pretreatment peripheral blood. Profiling relied on immunoSEQ multiplex PCR, and the TCRdb table lists in-frame clones only, not all of them. This table holds about 43,000 clones, 80% found once. The input for sequencing was PBMCs, taken around atezolizumab (anti-PD-L1) treatment. These TCRs come from a man in his sixties with urothelial cancer.

This chain links TRBV19 with TRBJ1-2; D call uncertain. V was shortened by 3 bases and J by 8 bases, with 10 bases between the two germline ends. This CDR3 has 12 residues. Germline V gene lookup returns CDR1 LNHDA and CDR2 SQIVND (reference sequence). This chain's CDR3 is CASSIGFSGYTF. Written as DNA, the CDR3 is TGTGCCAGTAGTATCGGGTTCTCAGGCTACACCTTC. The variable domain in full, with the rest retrieved from reference TRBV19 and TRBJ1-2, is DGGITQSPKYLFRKEGQNVTLSCEQNLNHDAMYWYRQDPGQGLRLIYYSQIVNDFQKGDIAEGYSVSREKKESFPLTVTSAQKNPTAFYLCASSIGFSGYTFGSGTRLTVV.

Concerning this clone: Distinct nucleotide sequences in the sample also encode this CDR3. CDR3 bases: TGTGCCAGCAGCTCCTACAATCAGCCCCAGCATTTT. Translated: CASSSYNQPQHF. V is TRBV7-2 and J is TRBJ1-5; D uncertain. Trimming shortened V by 4 bases and J by 3 bases, and 4 bases separated the two germline ends. The CDR3 loop spans 12 amino acids. The germline gives CDR1 SGHTA, CDR2 FQGNSA.

This sequence joins TRBV11-2 and TRBJ1-1; perhaps TRBD1 as D (6 bases). The ends were cut back, 4 bases at V and 1 base at J, with 13 bases in the middle. The germline V gene has CDR1 SGHAT and CDR2 FQNNGV. The length of the CDR3 is 15 residues. CDR3 nucleotides: TGTGCCAGCAGCTCGGGGACACACCGGAACACTGAAGCTTTCTTT. Its translation: CASSSGTHRNTEAFF.

Details on this clone: Distinct nucleotide sequences in the sample also encode this CDR3. The rearrangement uses TRBV30 and TRBJ2-5; D remains unclear. Trimming cost V 0 bases and J 9 bases, with 8 bases left between them. The CDR3 runs to 11 residues. Germline assignment: CDR1 GTSNPN and CDR2 SVGIG (reference sequence). CDR3 nucleotide sequence: TGTGCCTGGAGTGTATCCAGGCCCCAGTACTTC. Translated: CAWSVSRPQYF.

This clone has only one observation. This rearrangement joins TRBV27 to TRBJ2-7; 8 bases match TRBD2. Germline values: CDR1 MNHEY, CDR2 SMNVEV (reference sequence). The V gene end was trimmed by 3 bases and the J gene end by 0 bases; junction bases not matched to a gene: 4. CDR3 length: 15 residues. CDR3 amino acids: CASSFGGRSSYEQYF. Written as DNA, the CDR3 is TGTGCCAGCAGTTTCGGCGGGAGGAGCTCCTACGAGCAGTACTTC.

V is TRBV9 and J is TRBJ1-2; D might be TRBD1 (5 bases). V gave up 0 bases and J gave up 6 bases, with 15 bases separating them. Germline-derived CDR1 and CDR2 are SGDLS and YYNGEE. CDR3 length equals 15 residues. The CDR3 protein is CASSVGILWGDGYTF. CDR3 coding DNA: TGTGCCAGCAGCGTAGGAATCTTGTGGGGGGATGGCTACACCTTC.

The CDR3 coding sequence is TGTGCCAGTAGTATGGAGGCCGGTGGCTACGAGCAGTACTTC. It is translated as CASSMEAGGYEQYF. The genes are TRBV19 and TRBJ2-7; tentatively, D is TRBD2 (5 bases). The CDR3 extends over 14 amino acids. V lost 3 bases, J lost 3 bases, and 12 bases lay in between. In germline, CDR1 is LNHDA, CDR2 SQIVND (reference sequence).

The chain joins TRBV6-4 to TRBJ1-5; D might be TRBD1 (6 bases). This CDR3 spans 15 amino acids. V dropped 6 bases and J dropped 5 bases, with 17 bases sitting between them. The V gene's germline CDR1 is MRHNA and CDR2 SNTAGT. In DNA, the CDR3 is TGTGCCAGCAGCTCCAATCCAGGGGCCGATCAGCCCCAGCATTTT. Translation gives CASSSNPGADQPQHF.

CDR3 loop: CATSREGDSYEQYF. CDR3 DNA sequence: TGTGCCACCAGCAGAGAAGGGGACTCCTACGAGCAGTACTTC. The rearrangement links TRBV15 to TRBJ2-7; weak D call: TRBD1 (5 bases). Germline loops: CDR1 LNHNV, CDR2 YYDKDF (reference sequence). V gave up 0 bases and J gave up 0 bases, with 6 bases separating them. There are 14 residues in the CDR3.

CDR3 in DNA: TGTGCCAGCCGCCGGAGGGATAGTGGTGAGCAGTTCTTC. Amino acid sequence: CASRRRDSGEQFF. The chain couples TRBV19 to TRBJ2-1; D may be TRBD2 (6 bases). The germline CDR1 and CDR2 sequences are LNHDA and SQIVND (reference sequence). The CDR3 runs to 13 residues. The ends were cut back, 9 bases at V and 9 bases at J, with 18 bases in the middle.

The rearrangement uses TRBV28 and TRBJ2-7; 11 bases map to TRBD2. V shed 8 bases and J 3 bases; nucleotides not matched to a gene: 9. CDR3 size: 15 residues. CDR1 and CDR2 (germline): MDHEN, SYDVKM. The CDR3 loop is CASGLLAGGYYEQYF. CDR3 coding DNA: TGTGCCAGCGGCCTCCTAGCGGGAGGTTACTACGAGCAGTACTTC. Using reference TRBV28 and TRBJ2-7 for the parts outside the CDR3, the full variable domain is DVKVTQSSRYLVKRTGEKVFLECVQDMDHENMFWYRQDPGLGLRLIYFSYDVKMKEKGDIPEGYSVSREKKERFSLILESASTNQTSMYLCASGLLAGGYYEQYFGPGTRLTVT.

The chain is built from TRBV5-1 and TRBJ1-1; unclear D gene. V dropped 0 bases and J dropped 0 bases, with 3 bases sitting between them. The CDR3 loop spans 13 amino acids. Germline CDR1 and CDR2: SGHRS and YFSETQ. CDR3 nucleotides: TGCGCCAGCAGCTTGGCTGTGAACACTGAAGCTTTCTTT. Translation gives CASSLAVNTEAFF.

A remark on this clone: A far more abundant clone sits one base away, making this likely a read error. The gene calls are TRBV7-9 and TRBJ1-1; TRBD1 aligns across 7 bases. The J segment lost 5 bases and the V segment lost 4 bases, leaving 4 bases of the junction unmatched. There are 13 residues in the CDR3. Germline V CDR1 and CDR2: SEHNR, FQNEAQ (reference sequence). CDR3 amino acids: CASSSGQETEAFF. The DNA of the CDR3 is TGTGCCAGCAGCTCAGGACAGGAGACTGAAGCTTTCTTT.

Only a few counts were recorded for this clone. This chain connects TRBV28 to TRBJ1-1; D is uncertain. V lost 8 bases and J 0 bases, leaving 13 bases between the germline ends. CDR1 is MDHEN and CDR2 is SYDVKM in the germline V gene. The CDR3 runs to 14 residues. The CDR3 DNA reads as TGTGCCAGCGGCCCGGGAGCCATGAACACTGAAGCTTTCTTT. Amino acids: CASGPGAMNTEAFF.

This rearrangement joins TRBV15 to TRBJ1-2; the D gene is possibly TRBD1 (6 bases). V dropped 5 bases and J dropped 2 bases, with 18 bases sitting between them. The CDR3 is made up of 16 amino acids. Looked up from germline, CDR1 is LNHNV and CDR2 is YYDKDF (reference sequence). CDR3 sequence: CATSLDRAQGNYGYTF. CDR3 bases: TGTGCCACCAGCCTAGACCGGGCACAGGGCAACTATGGCTACACCTTC.

This chain links TRBV9 with TRBJ2-1; 10 nucleotides align to TRBD2. J gave up 9 bases and V 4 bases, and 16 bases lay outside the gene matches. The length of the CDR3 is 17 residues. CDR1 and CDR2 from the germline V gene are SGDLS and YYNGEE. CDR3 sequence reads: CASSLRASGGVVGEQFF. The CDR3 region has the DNA TGTGCCAGCAGCCTAAGGGCCAGCGGGGGGGTGGTCGGTGAGCAGTTCTTC.

The CDR3 loop is CAISDDRGANYGYTF. The CDR3 bases are TGTGCCATCAGTGACGACAGGGGGGCTAACTATGGCTACACCTTC. The V call is TRBV10-3, the J call TRBJ1-2, with 9 bases lining up with TRBD1. Per germline, CDR1 ENHRY and CDR2 SYGVKD. With V trimmed by 3 bases and J by 0 bases, 2 bases remained unmatched. The CDR3 sequence is 15 residues long.

CDR3 DNA: TGTGCCAGCAGCCCTCGGGACGGTAGCGGGAGTAGTACCGGGGAGCTGTTTTTT. Protein sequence: CASSPRDGSGSSTGELFF. The chain employs TRBV21-1 and TRBJ2-2; TRBD2 is the table's D call, not checked against the DNA. TRBV21-1 is a recognized pseudogene. This CDR3 is 18 amino acids long.

The count of this clone is one. The J gene is TRBJ2-2, the V gene TRBV11-1, with a possible D match to TRBD2 (5 bases). The CDR3 consists of 15 residues. V dropped 6 bases and J dropped 2 bases, with 13 bases sitting between them. Per germline, CDR1 SGHAT and CDR2 FQDESV (reference sequence). The CDR3 loop reads CASRRGWENTGELFF. The CDR3 region has the DNA TGTGCCAGCAGACGAGGGTGGGAAAACACCGGGGAGCTGTTTTTT.

The chain links TRBV18 to TRBJ2-3; D gene ambiguous. The germline V gene encodes CDR1 KGHSH and CDR2 LQKENI. This CDR3 contains 15 residues. V shed 2 bases and J shed 1 base, with 10 bases lying between them. CDR3 in DNA: TGTGCCAGCTCACCAACCGAGTTTGGCACAGATACGCAGTATTTT. Protein sequence: CASSPTEFGTDTQYF.

This clone occurred once. The rearrangement uses TRBV15 and TRBJ1-3; tentative D call: TRBD1 (6 bases). Germline V lookup: CDR1 LNHNV, CDR2 YYDKDF (reference sequence). This CDR3 is built from 14 residues. V was cut by 8 bases and J by 0 bases, with 11 bases left in between. The CDR3 region has the DNA TGTGCCACCGCCCGGGACATCTCTGGAAACACCATATATTTT. It translates to CATARDISGNTIYF.

This chain links TRBV4-2 with TRBJ1-6, with TRBD1 matching over 9 bases. Germline values: CDR1 LGHNA, CDR2 YNFKEQ. This CDR3 spans 17 amino acids. Losses at the gene ends were 4 bases for V and 9 bases for J; bases not matched to a gene: 13. Here the CDR3 DNA reads TGTGCCAGCAGCCCTCGGGTATCCGGGACAGGGCTTTCACCCCTCCACTTT. It codes for CASSPRVSGTGLSPLHF.

The chain links TRBV5-1 to TRBJ2-7; no clear D. Germline CDR1 and CDR2: SGHRS and YFSETQ. Trimming shortened V by 0 bases and J by 3 bases, and 10 bases separated the two germline ends. CDR3 length: 14 amino acids. The CDR3 loop reads CASSLGLLIYEQYF. The CDR3 bases are TGCGCCAGCAGCTTGGGACTGCTGATCTACGAGCAGTACTTC.

The chain carries TRBV5-1 and TRBJ2-3; the match to TRBD1 covers 7 bases. In germline, CDR1 is SGHRS, CDR2 YFSETQ. The J segment lost 2 bases and the V segment lost 3 bases, leaving 9 bases of the junction unmatched. The CDR3 has 16 residues. DNA of the CDR3: TGCGCCAGCAGCTCCTCTCCAACAGGGGTCACAGATACGCAGTATTTT. Translated: CASSSSPTGVTDTQYF.